These T cell receptor beta chains were read from a single sample in a study of spatial heterogeneity in lung cancer. TCRdb fed the 5' RACE reads into MiXCR, producing one record per CDR3 protein. The data show roughly 48,000 distinct CDR3 sequences, about 10% seen once. The specimen was PBMCs, collected at surgery. These receptors were obtained from a female donor with early-stage non-small cell lung cancer. Each CDR3 is given with its conserved first and last residue. A D gene is named only where the DNA matches it firmly. Clone sizes are given selectively: once, few, many, or a class where the clone is expanded.

D: -; V: TRBV29-1; size: few; J: TRBJ1-2; DNA: TGCAGCGGGGGGGGGCAGGGCGCGCCGGGTGGCTACACCTTC; CDR3: CSGGGQGAPGGYTF
D: -; V: TRBV6-6; size: many; J: TRBJ1-2; DNA: TGTGCCAGCAGTTACTCGCTGGGGCAGGGTGCGGGCTACACCTTC; CDR3: CASSYSLGQGAGYTF
D: TRBD1; V: TRBV19; size: once; J: TRBJ1-2; DNA: TGTGCCAGTAGCCATCGGGACAGGGGGAAAGATGGCTACACCTTC; CDR3: CASSHRDRGKDGYTF
D: -; V: TRBV5-1; size: few; J: TRBJ2-5; DNA: TGCGCCAGCAGCCAGGGACTCCCGGCGACCCAGTACTTC; CDR3: CASSQGLPATQYF
D: -; V: TRBV5-1; size: -; J: TRBJ2-7; DNA: TGCGCCAGCAGCAGGGACTCTTACGAGCAGTACTTC; CDR3: CASSRDSYEQYF
D: TRBD2; V: TRBV12-3/TRBV12-4; size: few; J: TRBJ2-3; DNA: TGTGCCAGCAGTCGGGGGGGGCCGCGGGATACGCAGTATTTT; CDR3: CASSRGGPRDTQYF
D: TRBD1; V: TRBV7-2; size: -; J: TRBJ1-2; DNA: TGTGCCAGCAGCTCAGGGGGCTATGGCTACACCTTC; CDR3: CASSSGGYGYTF
D: TRBD2; V: TRBV18; size: few; J: TRBJ2-7; DNA: TGTGCCAGCTCAGCCCCTACTAGCGGGGGGGCCTACGAGCAGTACTTC; CDR3: CASSAPTSGGAYEQYF
D: -; V: TRBV20-1; size: few; J: TRBJ2-7; DNA: TGCAGTGCTAGAGACCTGGACGGATCCTACGAGCAGTACTTC; CDR3: CSARDLDGSYEQYF
D: -; V: TRBV7-9; size: few; J: TRBJ2-5; DNA: TGTGCCAGCAGCACCTATAGCGGACAAGAGACCCAGTACTTC; CDR3: CASSTYSGQETQYF
D: TRBD1; V: TRBV9; size: few; J: TRBJ1-3; DNA: TGTGCCAGCAGCCCGGCGGGACAGGGGAGTGGAAACACCATATATTTT; CDR3: CASSPAGQGSGNTIYF
D: TRBD1; V: TRBV4-3; size: few; J: TRBJ1-4; DNA: TGCGCCAGCAGCCAAGAAGGACAGGGCGGTGAAAAACTGTTTTTT; CDR3: CASSQEGQGGEKLFF
D: -; V: TRBV21-1; size: -; J: TRBJ2-2; DNA: TGTGCCAGCACCCCACGCTTCAAACAGGGGGCGTTGACCGGGGAGCTGTTTTTT; CDR3: CASTPRFKQGALTGELFF
D: -; V: TRBV4-3; size: few; J: TRBJ1-2; DNA: TGCGCCAGCAGCCCGGAGGGCCGGGGGACCTATGGCTACACCTTC; CDR3: CASSPEGRGTYGYTF
D: -; V: TRBV5-4; size: -; J: TRBJ2-2; DNA: TGTGCCAGCAGCTCCCGGGCCGAGGGGAACACCGGGGAGCTGTTTTTT; CDR3: CASSSRAEGNTGELFF
D: TRBD1; V: TRBV7-3; size: -; J: TRBJ2-3; DNA: TGTGCCAGCAGCGTGGACAGGGGGAAGACAGATACGCAGTATTTT; CDR3: CASSVDRGKTDTQYF
D: -; V: TRBV15; size: -; J: TRBJ2-7; DNA: TGTGCCACCAGATCGGGGGCTACTGACCACGAGCAGTACTTC; CDR3: CATRSGATDHEQYF
D: -; V: TRBV28; size: -; J: TRBJ1-5; DNA: TGTGCCAGCAGCCCTGGCGGGCGGCGAAATAGCAATCAGCCCCAGCATTTT; CDR3: CASSPGGRRNSNQPQHF
D: TRBD1; V: TRBV6-5; size: -; J: TRBJ1-1; DNA: TGTGCCAGCAGTGAGGACAGGTCAAACACTGAAGCTTTCTTT; CDR3: CASSEDRSNTEAFF
D: -; V: TRBV11-2; size: -; J: TRBJ2-1; DNA: TGTGCCAGCAGCTCCACCAATGAGCAGTTCTTC; CDR3: CASSSTNEQFF
D: -; V: TRBV28; size: many; J: TRBJ2-1; DNA: TGTGCCAGCAGTAAAAAGGGCCAGGCCTCCTACAATGAGCAGTTCTTC; CDR3: CASSKKGQASYNEQFF
D: -; V: TRBV7-2; size: many; J: TRBJ2-6; DNA: TGTGCCAGCAGATTAGGGGGTGTACCTGCAGGGACCCGCTCTGGGGCCAACGTCCTGACTTTC; CDR3: CASRLGGVPAGTRSGANVLTF
D: -; V: TRBV5-6; size: -; J: TRBJ1-1; DNA: TGTGCCAGCAGCACCGGATGGAACACTGAAGCTTTCTTT; CDR3: CASSTGWNTEAFF
D: -; V: TRBV12-3/TRBV12-4; size: -; J: TRBJ1-1; DNA: TGTGCCAGCAGTTTGGGCAGGGAAGCTTTCTTT; CDR3: CASSLGREAFF
D: -; V: TRBV29-1; size: -; J: TRBJ2-3; DNA: TGCAGCGCACACCCCCAGGGCACAGATACGCAGTATTTT; CDR3: CSAHPQGTDTQYF
D: -; V: TRBV27; size: -; J: TRBJ2-1; DNA: TGTGCCAGCTCGGATTACAATGAGCAGTTCTTC; CDR3: CASSDYNEQFF
D: TRBD2; V: TRBV6-1; size: -; J: TRBJ2-3; DNA: TGTGCCAGCAGTGAAGTGGTCGGGGGGGCCTCAGATACGCAGTATTTT; CDR3: CASSEVVGGASDTQYF
D: -; V: TRBV15; size: many; J: TRBJ2-7; DNA: TGTGCCACCAGCCAGGCAGGGTCCCTCTCCTACGAGCAGTACTTC; CDR3: CATSQAGSLSYEQYF